This TCR beta chain originates from a study of shared clonotypes between healthy human individuals. Deep-level running was used for the assay. Splitting of each subset's genomic DNA was done evenly across several immunoSEQ plates. About 28,000 T cell genomes (about 320 ng DNA) went into each PBMC replicate. Authors' processing steps: From ImmunoSEQ came sequences covering only the junction and carrying no quality scores, so filtering differed. TCRdb keeps only in-frame clones here, not all; method: immunoSEQ multiplex PCR. That table supplies the V and J calls and clone size; D and trimming were determined from the DNA. The sample includes roughly 490,000 clones, roughly 85% of them seen just once. The CDR3 extends over 14 amino acids. The V gene lost 6 bases and the J gene lost 0 bases, with 9 bases spanning the gap. Germline V lookup: CDR1 MNHEY, CDR2 SMNVEV (reference sequence). Comment on this clone: Distinct nucleotide sequences in the sample also encode this CDR3.

The gene calls are TRBV27 and TRBJ1-3, with D uncertain. Sequencing was performed on PBMCs. This clonotype was obtained from a woman aged 35 to 49 in good health. Some clones in this sample may be carry-over from other donors' samples. As DNA, the CDR3 is TGTGCCAGCAGCTACGCGGGCTCTGGAAACACCATATATTTT. It specifies CASSYAGSGNTIYF.